A single sample gave rise to the 22 T cell receptor beta chains below, sequenced in a study of cytomegalovirus exposure and HLA in healthy donors. Measured with immunoSEQ multiplex PCR; TCRdb has only the in-frame clones, and not every one. Among about 98,000 clones listed, roughly 90% were seen once. Input material: PBMCs. These receptors originate from a man between 18 and 35 years old in good health and CMV-seropositive.

This chain joins TRBV28 and TRBJ2-7, with TRBD1 as a possible D gene (5 bases). In germline, CDR1 is MDHEN, CDR2 SYDVKM. This CDR3 is built from 13 residues. The germline V and J ends were trimmed by 6 bases and 2 bases, with 11 bases remaining between them. The CDR3 DNA is TGTGCCAGCAGGGTGGCAGGGACCTACGAGCAGTACTTC. It translates to CASRVAGTYEQYF. Filled out from reference TRBV28 and TRBJ2-7, the complete variable domain reads DVKVTQSSRYLVKRTGEKVFLECVQDMDHENMFWYRQDPGLGLRLIYFSYDVKMKEKGDIPEGYSVSREKKERFSLILESASTNQTSMYLCASRVAGTYEQYFGPGTRLTVT.

CDR3 sequence: CASSLGLGRQNEQFF. Written as DNA, the CDR3 is TGTGCCAGCAGCTTAGGCCTCGGCAGGCAGAATGAGCAGTTCTTC. V usage is TRBV7-7 and J usage is TRBJ2-1, with D uncertain. CDR3 length: 15 amino acids. V was cut by 1 base and J by 7 bases, with 14 bases left in between. Germline V gene sequence: CDR1 SSHAT, CDR2 FNYEAQ (reference sequence).

The V call is TRBV19, the J call TRBJ1-1, with TRBD1 matching over 8 bases. The V gene's germline CDR1 is LNHDA and CDR2 SQIVND (reference sequence). The J segment lost 3 bases and the V segment lost 5 bases, leaving 11 bases of the junction unmatched. The CDR3 is 16 amino acids. The CDR3 nucleotides are TGTGCCAGTAGTCAAAGACAGGGGACAAGTGACACTGAAGCTTTCTTT. Translation: CASSQRQGTSDTEAFF.

The chain joins TRBV19 to TRBJ1-1; TRBD1 is a possible D gene (6 bases). The CDR3 extends over 11 amino acids. CDR1 and CDR2 from the germline V gene are LNHDA and SQIVND (reference sequence). V was clipped by 6 bases and J by 12 bases, with 14 bases between them. The CDR3 DNA sequence: TGTGCCAGTAGACTTACAGGGCCGACTTTCTTT. It codes for CASRLTGPTFF.

The V and J genes are TRBV6-6 and TRBJ2-1; 7 bases are a match to TRBD2. The germline V gene has CDR1 MNHNY and CDR2 SVGAGI (reference sequence). V lost 7 bases to trimming and J lost 0 bases; unmatched junction nucleotides: 3. There are 14 residues in the CDR3. The CDR3 coding sequence is TGTGCCAGCACGGGCGGGAGCTCCTACAATGAGCAGTTCTTC. Amino acids: CASTGGSSYNEQFF.

V gene TRBV2 combines with J gene TRBJ2-5, with D hard to call. The germline V gene encodes CDR1 SNHLY and CDR2 FYNNEI. The length of the CDR3 is 11 residues. V lost 6 bases and J 2 bases, leaving 4 bases between the germline ends. The CDR3 DNA is TGTGCCAGCAGGTTACAAGAGACCCAGTACTTC. The encoded protein is CASRLQETQYF.

This clone was detected only a few times. The chain recombines TRBV27 with TRBJ1-6, with D unclear. The germline V gene encodes CDR1 MNHEY and CDR2 SMNVEV (reference sequence). V was trimmed by 5 bases and J by 7 bases, leaving 6 bases between them. CDR3 length: 12 residues. The CDR3 nucleotides read TGTGCCAGCAGTCCCCAGAATTCACCCCTCCACTTT. Translating it yields CASSPQNSPLHF.

CDR3: CASNSGGRELFF. The CDR3 coding sequence is TGTGCCAGCAATTCCGGCGGGCGGGAGCTGTTTTTT. The genes are TRBV11-2 and TRBJ2-2; D perhaps matches TRBD2 (5 bases). This CDR3 spans 12 amino acids. Germline lookup yields CDR1 SGHAT and CDR2 FQNNGV. The ends were cut back, 7 bases at V and 9 bases at J, with 12 bases in the middle. The full variable domain, in which reference TRBV11-2 and TRBJ2-2 provide the parts outside the CDR3, is EAGVAQSPRYKIIEKRQSVAFWCNPISGHATLYWYQQILGQGPKLLIQFQNNGVVDDSQLPKDRFSAERLKGVDSTLKIQPAKLEDSAVYLCASNSGGRELFFGEGSRLTVL.

This chain uses TRBV19 with TRBJ1-5; D unclear. V lost 6 bases, J lost 1 base, and 10 bases lay in between. CDR3 length equals 14 residues. Germline CDR1 reads LNHDA; CDR2 reads SQIVND (reference sequence). DNA of the CDR3: TGTGCCAGTAGGTTTGGTAGAAGCAATCAGCCCCAGCATTTT. Translation: CASRFGRSNQPQHF.

The chain joins TRBV4-3 to TRBJ2-7, with 7 bases lining up with TRBD1. CDR3 length equals 14 residues. Germline V gives CDR1 LGHNA, CDR2 YSLEER. The J segment lost 4 bases and the V segment lost 3 bases, leaving 6 bases of the junction unmatched. The chain's CDR3 is CASSQAGGWYEQYF. CDR3 in DNA: TGCGCCAGCAGCCAGGCAGGGGGATGGTACGAGCAGTACTTC.

The chain has TRBV4-1 and TRBJ2-7; 9 bases align to TRBD2. Losses at the gene ends were 5 bases for V and 3 bases for J; bases not matched to a gene: 17. CDR3 size: 18 residues. Germline V gene sequence: CDR1 MGHRA, CDR2 YSYEKL. In DNA form, the CDR3 reads TGCGCCAGCAGCGAAGTACTTACCGGGACTAGCCGGGACTACGAGCAGTACTTC. Residues: CASSEVLTGTSRDYEQYF.

This chain links TRBV28 with TRBJ2-2; TRBD1 is a possible D gene (5 bases). Trimming left V 0 bases short and J 1 base short, with 21 bases between. Looked up from germline, CDR1 is MDHEN and CDR2 is SYDVKM. This CDR3 region has 20 residues. CDR3 loop: CASSLWVSGQFDKNTGELFF. The CDR3 DNA is TGTGCCAGCAGTTTATGGGTTTCAGGGCAGTTTGACAAGAACACCGGGGAGCTGTTTTTT. Variable domain in full (rest from reference TRBV28 and TRBJ2-2): DVKVTQSSRYLVKRTGEKVFLECVQDMDHENMFWYRQDPGLGLRLIYFSYDVKMKEKGDIPEGYSVSREKKERFSLILESASTNQTSMYLCASSLWVSGQFDKNTGELFFGEGSRLTVL.

This clone has only a few counts. The chain links TRBV19 to TRBJ2-1; 9 bases map to TRBD1. Per the germline V gene, CDR1 is LNHDA and CDR2 is SQIVND (reference sequence). Unmatched junction bases numbered 7, after V lost 4 bases and J lost 3 bases. The CDR3 spans 16 residues. The CDR3 DNA reads as TGTGCCAGTAGTACCGATACAGGGGGCATCTACAATGAGCAGTTCTTC. Translated: CASSTDTGGIYNEQFF.

This clone was found once. This rearrangement joins TRBV29-1 to TRBJ1-1; D gene unclear. V lost 5 bases to trimming and J lost 3 bases, with 4 bases between them. CDR3 length: 10 residues. Germline lookup yields CDR1 SQVTM and CDR2 ANQGSEA. The CDR3 loop reads CSVIDTEAFF. The CDR3 nucleotides are TGCAGCGTTATCGACACTGAAGCTTTCTTT. The entire variable domain, with the rest obtained from reference TRBV29-1 and TRBJ1-1, is as follows: SAVISQKPSRDICQRGTSLTIQCQVDSQVTMMFWYRQQPGQSLTLIATANQGSEATYESGFVIDKFPISRPNLTFSTLTVSNMSPEDSSIYLCSVIDTEAFFGQGTRLTVV.

This clone was seen only once. This sequence joins TRBV7-2 and TRBJ2-3, with D possibly matching TRBD1 (5 bases). V gave up 1 base and J gave up 0 bases, with 8 bases separating them. This CDR3 contains 15 residues. Germline values: CDR1 SGHTA, CDR2 FQGNSA. The DNA of the CDR3 is TGTGCCAGCAGCTTAGTAGGGGATAGCACAGATACGCAGTATTTT. Its protein product is CASSLVGDSTDTQYF. The entire variable domain, with the rest obtained from reference TRBV7-2 and TRBJ2-3, is as follows: GAGVSQSPSNKVTEKGKDVELRCDPISGHTALYWYRQSLGQGLEFLIYFQGNSAPDKSGLPSDRFSAERTGGSVSTLTIQRTQQEDSAVYLCASSLVGDSTDTQYFGPGTRLTVL.

The chain is built from TRBV10-2 and TRBJ1-1; tentative D call: TRBD1 (5 bases). The CDR3 is made up of 15 amino acids. The germline V gene encodes CDR1 WSHSY and CDR2 SAAADI. V was clipped by 8 bases and J by 0 bases, with 16 bases between them. The CDR3 here is CASRGGVTVNTEAFF. CDR3 in DNA: TGCGCCAGCCGCGGTGGAGTGACAGTGAACACTGAAGCTTTCTTT.

V and J are TRBV15 and TRBJ1-5; the D is unclear. Germline CDR1 reads LNHNV; CDR2 reads YYDKDF (reference sequence). Trimming cost V 0 bases and J 8 bases, with 14 bases left between them. The CDR3 runs 15 residues. CDR3 region: CATSRDNGESKPQHF. DNA for the CDR3: TGTGCCACCAGCAGAGATAACGGGGAGTCTAAGCCCCAGCATTTT.

V gene TRBV2 combines with J gene TRBJ1-1, with 9 bases matching TRBD1. V lost 6 bases to trimming and J lost 6 bases; unmatched junction nucleotides: 8. This CDR3 is built from 14 residues. CDR1 is SNHLY and CDR2 is FYNNEI in the germline V gene. DNA of the CDR3: TGTGCCAGCAGCCTACAGGGGGCTACGGCTGAAGCTTTCTTT. This gives the protein CASSLQGATAEAFF.

The chain links TRBV13 to TRBJ2-1, with 8 bases that match TRBD2. Germline CDR1 and CDR2: PRHDT and FYEKMQ (reference sequence). The CDR3 runs to 15 residues. J gave up 6 bases and V 0 bases, and 4 bases lay outside the gene matches. Here the CDR3 reads CASSLGAGGGNEQFF. The CDR3 region has the DNA TGTGCCAGCAGCTTAGGGGCCGGGGGGGGCAATGAGCAGTTCTTC. Full variable domain (remainder filled in from reference TRBV13 and TRBJ2-1): AAGVIQSPRHLIKEKRETATLKCYPIPRHDTVYWYQQGPGQDPQFLISFYEKMQSDKGSIPDRFSAQQFSDYHSELNMSSLELGDSALYFCASSLGAGGGNEQFFGPGTRLTVL.

The table lists this clone with a few counts. This sample includes further DNA sequences coding for the same CDR3. The CDR3 loop is CASSLRQGAYGYTF. The CDR3 nucleotides read TGTGCCAGCAGCCTCCGACAGGGGGCCTATGGCTACACCTTC. The chain has TRBV5-4 and TRBJ1-2; 10 bases agree with TRBD1. V was clipped by 4 bases and J by 4 bases; unmatched bases: 4. Germline lookup yields CDR1 SGHNT and CDR2 YYREEE (reference sequence). The CDR3 is 14 residues long.

This clone came up a few times. Written as DNA, the CDR3 is TGTGCAACCGCGGGGGCCGGCTACGAGCAGTACTTC. As protein: CATAGAGYEQYF. J is TRBJ2-7 and V is TRBV6-6; TRBD2 is a possible D gene (7 bases). Germline V lookup: CDR1 MNHNY, CDR2 SVGAGI (reference sequence). The length of the CDR3 is 12 residues.

This sequence joins TRBV5-6 and TRBJ2-2; D perhaps matches TRBD1 (6 bases). Trimming left V 1 base short and J 2 bases short, with 12 bases between. Germline values: CDR1 SGHDT, CDR2 YYEEEE. There are 16 residues in the CDR3. The CDR3 here is CASSLRSGANTGELFF. CDR3 in DNA: TGTGCCAGCAGCTTGCGGTCAGGGGCTAACACCGGGGAGCTGTTTTTT.